This T cell receptor (beta chain) was identified in a study of identical twins (dated by TCRdb to about 2016). Background for the entire study: The study deep-sequenced TCR alpha and beta repertoires from monozygotic twins, unrelated adults of various ages and cord blood to test whether fetal clonotypes persist. Replicate twin experiments were performed at different times using different library preparation protocols to rule out contamination. On the study overall, not on this receptor specifically: Zero-insertion analyses could be partly confounded by invariant T cells such as MAIT and iNKT, though diverse VJ usage argued against such confounding for most clonotypes. Conclusions relied on cross-sectional statistical analysis, since the same donors could not be followed over many years. A weaker excess of twin sharing was found in beta out-of-frame sequences because the signal-to-noise ratio was lowered by fewer shared sequences. In monozygotic twins, out-of-frame TCR alpha sharing was systematically underestimated by recombination models, although the models agreed with sharing between unrelated individuals. Out-of-frame TCR alpha sequences shared between twins showed an excess of low generation-probability sequences compared with coincidental sharing between unrelated individuals. Abundant cord blood beta clonotypes carried fewer insertions; young adult naive repertoires showed a weaker similar trend, while memory repertoires showed none.

Of note for this clonotype: This receptor's antigen is unknown. No quality values exist for individual bases; no much larger clone is one base distant.

Every donor was a healthy Caucasian. The twin cohort comprised three pairs of female monozygotic twins, all aged roughly 18 to 29 years. CD4+ and CD8+ T cell populations were isolated with positive isolation kits from Invitrogen. Library creation used 5' RACE. Instrument used: Illumina HiSeq 2000. A universal primer binding site was introduced by template switching, and a unique molecular identifier was present in the final cDNA, enabling accurate counting of TCR cDNA molecules. Specific primers in the conserved constant-segment region were used to synthesize first-strand cDNA for the TCR alpha and beta chains. To control for contamination, every cDNA library was double barcoded, receiving both a SMART-Mk sample barcode and Illumina barcodes. TruSeq adapter sequences, together with Illumina sample barcodes, were added in two successive PCR steps. Sequencing of the TCR alpha and beta cDNA libraries was done on the Illumina HiSeq platform using custom primers. The study's own analysis went as follows. MiGEC processed the raw reads to extract unique molecular identifiers, while MiXCR was used to determine the CDR3 positions. For each individual, recombination models were inferred using an EM algorithm with the repgenHMM and IGoR tools. The tcR package in R was used for shared clonotype analysis, with sharing normalized by the product of cloneset sizes. To study raw recombination without the effects of thymic and clonal selection, out-of-frame nonproductive sequences were analyzed. TCRdb applied fastp at Q25 and MiXCR to the public reads, then kept only in-frame beta chains. Rows with one shared CDR3 protein collapse into an entry with the most common genes and DNA. What appears here as the V and J calls and clone size reflects TCRdb's work, not the paper's. The sample profile shows about 550,000 distinct CDR3 sequences; approximately 20% of them were found once. The biggest ten clones account for approximately 0.48% of the sample.

CDR3 length: 15 amino acids, cysteine to phenylalanine. The read is trimmed to its CDR3 DNA, 45 bases read in frame from base 1. V is shortened by 5 bases, J by 0 bases, and the region joining them spans 11 bases. Looking up the germline V gene yields CDR1 MNHNS and CDR2 SASEGT. The data were also submitted as part of a second study, on yellow fever vaccine responses in identical twins. As that second study puts it: The authors reported that the T cell response to vaccination in identical twins appeared partly convergent and partly personalized. In identical twins, the study followed T cell clones that responded to the vaccine with precision.

In this chain, TRBV6-1 is recombined with TRBJ2-1; no D gene can be assigned with confidence. The sequence came from a woman aged 18-29 years in good health. Sample: CD4+ T cells sorted from blood. The DNA sequence reads TGTGCCAGCAGTAGACTCCTCAGCTCCTACAATGAGCAGTTCTTC. Its product reads: CASSRLLSSYNEQFF.